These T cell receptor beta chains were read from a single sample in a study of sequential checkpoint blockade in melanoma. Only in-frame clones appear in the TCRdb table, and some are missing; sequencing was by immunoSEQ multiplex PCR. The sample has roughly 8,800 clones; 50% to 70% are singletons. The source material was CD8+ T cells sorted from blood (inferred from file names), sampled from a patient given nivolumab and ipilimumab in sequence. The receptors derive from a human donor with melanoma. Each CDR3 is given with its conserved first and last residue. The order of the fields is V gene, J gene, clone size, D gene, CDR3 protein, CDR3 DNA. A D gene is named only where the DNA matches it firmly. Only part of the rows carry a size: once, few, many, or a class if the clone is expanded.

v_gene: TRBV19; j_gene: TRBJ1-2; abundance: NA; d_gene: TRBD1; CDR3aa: CASSIVQGAAGYTF; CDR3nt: TGTGCCAGTAGTATAGTCCAGGGGGCTGCTGGCTACACCTTC
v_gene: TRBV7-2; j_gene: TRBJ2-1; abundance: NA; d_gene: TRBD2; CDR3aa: CASSLAGLAGGNEQFF; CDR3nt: TGTGCCAGCAGCTTAGCAGGACTAGCGGGGGGGAATGAGCAGTTCTTC
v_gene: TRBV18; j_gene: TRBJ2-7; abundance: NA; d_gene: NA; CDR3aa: CASSPPESYEQYF; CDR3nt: TGTGCCAGCTCACCACCGGAGTCCTACGAGCAGTACTTC
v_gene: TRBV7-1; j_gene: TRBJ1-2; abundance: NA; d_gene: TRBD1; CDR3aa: CASSSGTGHYGYTF; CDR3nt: TGTGCCAGCAGCTCAGGGACAGGCCACTATGGCTACACCTTC
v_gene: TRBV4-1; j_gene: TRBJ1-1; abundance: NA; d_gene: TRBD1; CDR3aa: CASTDRVNTEAFF; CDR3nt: TGCGCCAGCACGGACAGGGTGAACACTGAAGCTTTCTTT
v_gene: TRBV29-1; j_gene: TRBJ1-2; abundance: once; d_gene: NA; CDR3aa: CSVESRGKGYGYTF; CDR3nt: TGCAGCGTTGAATCGAGGGGGAAGGGCTATGGCTACACCTTC
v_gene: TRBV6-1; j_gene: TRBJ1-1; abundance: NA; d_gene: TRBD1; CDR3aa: CASSEAGGWGEAFF; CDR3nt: TGTGCCAGCAGTGAAGCAGGGGGCTGGGGTGAAGCTTTCTTT
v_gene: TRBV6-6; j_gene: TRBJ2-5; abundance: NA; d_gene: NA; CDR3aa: CASSYVGEQYF; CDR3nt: TGTGCCAGCAGTTACGTTGGAGAGCAGTACTTC
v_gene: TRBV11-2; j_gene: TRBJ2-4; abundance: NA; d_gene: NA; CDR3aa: CASSHRQDRAKNIQYF; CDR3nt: TGTGCCAGCAGCCACCGACAGGATAGGGCCAAAAACATTCAGTACTTC
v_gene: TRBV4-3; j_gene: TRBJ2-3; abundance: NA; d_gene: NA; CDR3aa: CASSQGLVTTDTQYF; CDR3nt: TGCGCCAGCAGCCAAGGTTTAGTCACGACAGATACGCAGTATTTT
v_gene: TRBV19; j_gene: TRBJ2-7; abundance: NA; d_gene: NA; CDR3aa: CASSIEGGGYYEQYF; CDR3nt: TGTGCCAGTAGTATAGAGGGGGGGGGCTACTACGAGCAGTACTTC
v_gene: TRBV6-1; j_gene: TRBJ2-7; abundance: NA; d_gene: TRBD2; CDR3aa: CASSEKRSGGFDEQYF; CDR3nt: TGTGCCAGCAGTGAAAAAAGGAGCGGGGGATTCGACGAGCAGTACTTC
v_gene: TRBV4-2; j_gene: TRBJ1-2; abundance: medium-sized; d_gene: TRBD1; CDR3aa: CASSQVRDREGYTF; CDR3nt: TGTGCCAGCAGCCAAGTACGGGACAGGGAGGGCTACACCTTC
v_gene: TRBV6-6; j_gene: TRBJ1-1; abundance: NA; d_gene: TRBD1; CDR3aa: CASSYGGQGSDTEAFF; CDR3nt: TGTGCCAGCAGTTACGGGGGACAGGGTTCGGACACTGAAGCTTTCTTT
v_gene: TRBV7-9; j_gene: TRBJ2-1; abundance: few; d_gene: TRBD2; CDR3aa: CASSLRTSGASSYNEQFF; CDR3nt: TGTGCCAGCAGCTTAAGGACTAGCGGCGCAAGCTCCTACAATGAGCAGTTCTTC